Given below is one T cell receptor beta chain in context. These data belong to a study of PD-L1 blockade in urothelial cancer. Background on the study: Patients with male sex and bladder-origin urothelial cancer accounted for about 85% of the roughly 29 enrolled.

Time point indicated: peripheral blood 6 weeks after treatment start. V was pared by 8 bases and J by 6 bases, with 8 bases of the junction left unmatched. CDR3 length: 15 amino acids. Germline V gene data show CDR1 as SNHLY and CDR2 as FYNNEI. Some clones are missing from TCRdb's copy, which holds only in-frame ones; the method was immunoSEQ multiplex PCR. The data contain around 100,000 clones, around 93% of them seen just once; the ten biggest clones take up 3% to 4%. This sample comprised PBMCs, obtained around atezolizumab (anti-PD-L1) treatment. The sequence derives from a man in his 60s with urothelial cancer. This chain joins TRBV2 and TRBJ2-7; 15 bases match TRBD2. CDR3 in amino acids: CASRRTSGGAPEQYF. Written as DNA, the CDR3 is TGTGCCAGCCGTAGGACTAGCGGGGGGGCCCCCGAGCAGTACTTC.